This entry lists 20 T cell receptor beta chains sequenced from one sample in a study of vaccination and CD4 T cells after COVID-19. No antigen has been identified for these receptors. The treatment here: roughly 11-day PBMC culture with coronavirus spike peptide pools or control peptides (ViraFEST assay). An Oncomine TCR Beta short-read assay was used to sequence the DNA from cultured CD4+ T cells. MiXCR was run by TCRdb on the PCR reads, yielding one entry per CDR3 protein. The sample lists about 15,000 distinct CDR3 sequences, less than 60% occurring once. Sequenced material: cultured CD4+ T cells from blood, taken after SARS-CoV-2 vaccination. These receptors all stem from a human donor with COVID-19.

This clonotype has more than one count but fewer than ten. One end of the junction varies from germline; a read error may be responsible. The V and J genes are TRBV10-3 and TRBJ2-3; 7 bases are a match to TRBD2. The CDR3 contains 14 residues. CDR1 is ENHRY, CDR2 SYGVKD, per germline. CDR3 protein: CAIREFGRGGRQYF. The CDR3 DNA reads TGTGCCATCAGAGAGTTCGGCCGCGGGGGTCGGCAGTATTTT.

This clonotype has a handful of counts. The rearrangement links TRBV10-2 to TRBJ1-2, with 8 bases aligning to TRBD1. Germline assignment: CDR1 WSHSY and CDR2 SAAADI. This CDR3 comprises 13 residues. Trimming took 7 bases from V and 8 from J; bases not matched to a gene: 9. CDR3 in amino acids: CASTLRTGQGYTF. The CDR3, as DNA: TGCGCCAGCACTCTTCGGACAGGGCAGGGCTACACCTTC.

CDR3 region: CASSLGTSGAFF. DNA of the CDR3: TGTGCCAGCAGCTTAGGAACATCGGGGGCTTTCTTT. The gene calls are TRBV7-9 and TRBJ1-1; D unresolved. Germline CDR1 reads SEHNR; CDR2 reads FQNEAQ (reference sequence). V shed 1 base and J shed 11 bases, with 11 bases lying between them. The CDR3 is made up of 12 amino acids.

The chain links TRBV6-2 or TRBV6-3 to TRBJ2-3, with D tentatively TRBD2 (6 bases). V lost 3 bases and J 5 bases, leaving 18 bases between the germline ends. The CDR3 runs to 16 residues. Germline CDR1 and CDR2: MNHEY and SVGEGT. The CDR3 nucleotides are TGTGCCAGCAGTTATGGGCGGCTGCGGGGCGGAGATACGCAGTATTTT. It translates to CASSYGRLRGGDTQYF.

V gene TRBV6-1 combines with J gene TRBJ1-1; D is ambiguous. V lost 2 bases and J lost 5, with 12 bases in between. This CDR3 is 14 amino acids long. The V gene's germline CDR1 is MNHNS and CDR2 SASEGT. The CDR3 loop is CASSERSRPTEAFF. The DNA for the CDR3 is TGTGCCAGCAGTGAAAGGAGTAGGCCGACTGAAGCTTTCTTT.

The chain links TRBV27 to TRBJ1-1, with a tentative D call TRBD1 (6 bases). Germline CDR1 MNHEY, CDR2 SMNVEV (reference sequence). This CDR3 contains 16 residues. V lost 5 bases and J lost 4, with 20 bases in between. Written as DNA, the CDR3 is TGTGCCAGCAGTACTACAGGGAGGCGGCGTGGCACTGAAGCTTTCTTT. Translation gives CASSTTGRRRGTEAFF.

This clonotype showed up just once. The chain employs TRBV5-4 and TRBJ2-5; D may be TRBD2 (6 bases). The CDR3 loop spans 16 amino acids. From germline, CDR1 is SGHNT and CDR2 YYREEE (reference sequence). V shed 1 base and J shed 4 bases, with 17 bases lying between them. In nucleotides, the CDR3 is TGTGCCAGCAGCTTGCGTTCGTTCCAGGGAGGAGAGACCCAGTACTTC. Translating it yields CASSLRSFQGGETQYF.

The rearrangement joins TRBV20-1 to TRBJ2-3; TRBD1 is a possible D gene (5 bases). CDR1 is DFQATT and CDR2 is SNEGSKA in the germline V gene (reference sequence). The CDR3 length is 14 residues. V was clipped by 2 bases and J by 1 base, with 10 bases between them. Here the CDR3 reads CSARSPTGTDTQYF. The DNA of the CDR3 is TGCAGTGCTAGAAGCCCGACAGGCACAGATACGCAGTATTTT.

V gene TRBV14 combines with J gene TRBJ2-5; unclear D gene. This CDR3 is built from 13 residues. The V gene's germline CDR1 is SGHDN and CDR2 FVKESK. V was pared by 5 bases and J by 5 bases, with 12 bases between. The chain's CDR3 is CASSSTSSETQYF. CDR3 coding DNA: TGTGCCAGCAGCTCAACCAGCAGCGAGACCCAGTACTTC.

DNA for the CDR3: TGCAGCGGCGAGGAGGGCTTCGAGCAGTACTTC. As protein: CSGEEGFEQYF. The chain links TRBV29-1 to TRBJ2-7; a possible D gene is TRBD2 (6 bases). Trimming took off 7 bases at V and 6 bases at J, with 13 bases between the two ends. CDR1 is SQVTM and CDR2 is ANQGSEA in the germline V gene. There are 11 residues in the CDR3.

The chain recombines TRBV6-2 or TRBV6-3 with TRBJ2-7; 13 nucleotides agree with TRBD2. J was trimmed by 6 bases and V by 6 bases; bases with no gene match: 5. Germline lookup yields CDR1 MNHEY and CDR2 SVGEGT. The CDR3 has 14 residues. This CDR3 reads CASSRTSGGLEQYF. DNA for the CDR3: TGTGCCAGCAGCCGGACTAGCGGGGGTCTCGAGCAGTACTTC.

The CDR3 region has the DNA TGTGCCAGCAGTTACTCGGGACAGGGAGCTAACTATGGCTACACCTTC. Amino acid sequence: CASSYSGQGANYGYTF. The chain joins TRBV6-5 to TRBJ1-2; 9 nucleotides agree with TRBD1. Germline trimming cut 0 bases from V and 0 bases from J; bases unmatched to any gene: 2. The CDR3 contains 16 residues. Germline lookup yields CDR1 MNHEY and CDR2 SVGAGI.

The chain is built from TRBV10-3 and TRBJ2-2; the D is unclear. Germline CDR1 reads ENHRY; CDR2 reads SYGVKD. The V gene lost 2 bases and the J gene lost 1 base, with 5 bases spanning the gap. This CDR3 has 14 residues. CDR3 DNA: TGTGCCATCAGTGAGACAGTGAACACCGGGGAGCTGTTTTTT. It codes for CAISETVNTGELFF.

In its sample, this clonotype was seen a few times. The gene calls are TRBV7-8 and TRBJ2-2; D gene uncertain. The ends were cut back, 3 bases at V and 7 bases at J, with 12 bases in the middle. This CDR3 is 14 amino acids long. In germline, CDR1 is SGHVS, CDR2 FQNEAQ. The CDR3 sequence is CASSFTNLHGELFF. CDR3 nucleotides: TGTGCCAGCAGCTTCACCAATTTGCACGGGGAGCTGTTTTTT.

V is TRBV7-3 and J is TRBJ2-1, with 10 nucleotides matching TRBD2. The V segment lost 5 bases and the J segment 7 bases; nucleotides outside the gene matches: 8. Germline CDR1 SGHTA, CDR2 FQGTGA. The CDR3 is 15 amino acids. This chain's CDR3 is CASSPERGGWNEQFF. For the CDR3, the DNA is TGTGCCAGCAGCCCCGAGCGGGGGGGCTGGAATGAGCAGTTCTTC.

V is TRBV20-1 and J is TRBJ2-7; possible D gene TRBD2, 6 bases. There are 14 residues in the CDR3. CDR1 and CDR2 from the germline V gene are DFQATT and SNEGSKA (reference sequence). The V and J ends lost 3 bases and 5 bases respectively, with 17 bases between them. The CDR3 DNA reads as TGCAGTGCTAGTTACGGGGGAGGATTCGACGAGCAGTACTTC. It codes for CSASYGGGFDEQYF.

CDR3 loop: CASSPVEGRAFF. The DNA for the CDR3 is TGTGCCAGCAGCCCCGTGGAGGGCCGAGCTTTCTTT. The genes are TRBV7-9 and TRBJ1-1; D not resolved. The germline CDR1 and CDR2 sequences are SEHNR and FQNEAQ (reference sequence). Deletions cut 5 bases from V and 10 bases from J, with 14 bases between. This CDR3 has 12 residues. The full variable domain, its missing parts supplied by reference TRBV7-9 and TRBJ1-1, is DTGVSQNPRHKITKRGQNVTFRCDPISEHNRLYWYRQTLGQGPEFLTYFQNEAQLEKSRLLSDRFSAERPKGSFSTLEIQRTEQGDSAMYLCASSPVEGRAFFGQGTRLTVV.

The rearrangement joins TRBV20-1 to TRBJ2-3; 12 nucleotides align to TRBD2. There are 16 residues in the CDR3. Germline CDR1 and CDR2: DFQATT and SNEGSKA (reference sequence). Germline trimming cut 2 bases from V and 3 bases from J; bases unmatched to any gene: 6. The CDR3 here is CSARQATSGGTDTQYF. Here the CDR3 DNA reads TGCAGTGCTAGACAGGCTACTAGCGGGGGGACAGATACGCAGTATTTT.

This clonotype came up a few times. The rearrangement joins TRBV15 to TRBJ1-2; 8 nucleotides line up with TRBD1. Germline V CDR1 and CDR2: LNHNV, YYDKDF (reference sequence). The V segment lost 2 bases and the J segment 6 bases; nucleotides outside the gene matches: 8. The CDR3 has 15 amino acids. The CDR3 here is CATSRSGGGGDGYTF. As DNA, the CDR3 is TGTGCCACCAGCAGATCAGGGGGCGGAGGTGATGGCTACACCTTC.

This chain joins TRBV12-5 and TRBJ2-7; a weak D match, TRBD2 (6 bases). The CDR3 is 14 residues long. V was trimmed by 8 bases and J by 3 bases, leaving 17 bases between them. CDR1 and CDR2 (germline): LGHNT, FRNRAP. DNA of the CDR3: TGTGCTAGTAGCTCGGGGGTTACGGGCTACGAGCAGTACTTC. Its protein is CASSSGVTGYEQYF.